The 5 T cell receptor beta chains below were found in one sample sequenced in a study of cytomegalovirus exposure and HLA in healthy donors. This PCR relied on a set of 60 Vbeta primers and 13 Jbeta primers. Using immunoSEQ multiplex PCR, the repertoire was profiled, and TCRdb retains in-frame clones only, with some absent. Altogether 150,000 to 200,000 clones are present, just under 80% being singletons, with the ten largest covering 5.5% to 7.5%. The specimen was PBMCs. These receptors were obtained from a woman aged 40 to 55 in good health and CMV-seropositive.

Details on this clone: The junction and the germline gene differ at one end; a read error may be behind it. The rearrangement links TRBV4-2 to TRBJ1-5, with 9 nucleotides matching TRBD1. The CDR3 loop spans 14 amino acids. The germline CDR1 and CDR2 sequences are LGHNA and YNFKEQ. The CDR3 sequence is CASSQGTGNRPQHF. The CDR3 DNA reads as TGTGCCAGCAGCCAGGGGACAGGGAATCGGCCCCAGCATTTT.

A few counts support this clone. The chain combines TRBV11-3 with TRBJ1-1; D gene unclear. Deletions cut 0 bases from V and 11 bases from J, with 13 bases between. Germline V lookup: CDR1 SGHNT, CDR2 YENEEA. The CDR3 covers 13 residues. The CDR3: CASSLDSATEAFF. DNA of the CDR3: TGTGCCAGCAGCTTAGATAGCGCTACGGAGGCTTTCTTT.

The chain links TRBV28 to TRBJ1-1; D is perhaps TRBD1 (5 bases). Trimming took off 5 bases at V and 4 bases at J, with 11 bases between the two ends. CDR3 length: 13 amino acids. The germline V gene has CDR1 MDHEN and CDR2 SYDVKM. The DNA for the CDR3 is TGTGCCAGCAGTCCACCAAGGGGCACTGAAGCTTTCTTT. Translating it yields CASSPPRGTEAFF.

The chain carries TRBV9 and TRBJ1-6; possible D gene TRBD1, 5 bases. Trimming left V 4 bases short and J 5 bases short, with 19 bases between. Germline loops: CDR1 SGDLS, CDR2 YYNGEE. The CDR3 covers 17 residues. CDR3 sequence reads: CASSLGAGGSNNSPLHF. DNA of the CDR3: TGTGCCAGCAGCCTAGGGGCAGGAGGATCCAATAATTCACCCCTCCACTTT.

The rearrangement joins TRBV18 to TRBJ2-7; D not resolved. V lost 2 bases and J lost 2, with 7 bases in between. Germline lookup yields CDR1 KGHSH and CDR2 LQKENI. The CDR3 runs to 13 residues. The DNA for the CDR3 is TGTGCCAGCTCACCATCCAGTACCTACGAGCAGTACTTC. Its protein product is CASSPSSTYEQYF.